The T cell receptor beta chain described here comes from a study of human T cells and chemical hapten exposure. Time point defined: patch test 2, 6 weeks after DPC sensitization. Treatment in this sample: therapeutic diphenylcyclopropenone sensitization with weekly scalp DPC. Between the trimmed V and J ends, which lost 0 bases and 2 bases, there was a span of 10 bases. This CDR3 contains 15 residues. The germline V gene encodes CDR1 SGDLS and CDR2 YYNGEE. Study-level findings and limits: Expanded TCR counts at PT1 went up together with patch test score, a positive correlation.

On this clonotype itself: Its specificity is unknown.

TCRdb reprocessed the RACE reads via MiXCR and lists one record per CDR3 protein. Here the sample spans roughly 380,000 distinct CDR3 sequences, 6% to 7% being singletons. The sequencing used whole blood, collected in connection with sensitization to the hapten diphenylcyclopropenone (DPC). The origin of this receptor is a woman aged 18-29 years with alopecia areata. Some clones in this sample may be carry-over from other donors' samples. The chain links TRBV9 to TRBJ2-3; D may match TRBD1 or TRBD2 (5 bases each). DNA for the CDR3: TGTGCCAGCAGCGTAGCCGGGGCACACACAGATACGCAGTATTTT. Its translation: CASSVAGAHTDTQYF.